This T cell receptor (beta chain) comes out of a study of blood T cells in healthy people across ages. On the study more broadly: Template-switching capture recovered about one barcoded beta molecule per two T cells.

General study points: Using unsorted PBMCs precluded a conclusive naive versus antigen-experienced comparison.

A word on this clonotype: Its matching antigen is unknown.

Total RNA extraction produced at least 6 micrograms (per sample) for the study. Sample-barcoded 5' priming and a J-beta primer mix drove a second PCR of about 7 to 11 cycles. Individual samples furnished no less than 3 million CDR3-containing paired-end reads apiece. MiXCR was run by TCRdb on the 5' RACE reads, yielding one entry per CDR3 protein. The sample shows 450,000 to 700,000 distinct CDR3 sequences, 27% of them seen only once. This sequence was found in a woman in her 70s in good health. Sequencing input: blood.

CDR3 region: CASSPKVRGETQYF. The DNA of the CDR3 is TGTGCCAGCAGCCCAAAAGTGCGAGGAGAGACCCAGTACTTC. This chain uses TRBV7-3 with TRBJ2-5; D is ambiguous. V was clipped by 5 bases and J by 4 bases, with 14 bases between them. There are 14 residues in the CDR3. The germline CDR1 and CDR2 sequences are SGHTA and FQGTGA.